The following is a TCR beta chain sequence with its context. The data were obtained in a study of blood T cell repertoires in COVID-19. Study-level background: Acute-phase and convalescent COVID-19 samples originated in the United States, Italy and Spain. In each case, the material was cDNA or gDNA derived from T cells, B-cell-depleted T cells, or PBMCs.

Looked up from germline, CDR1 is MNHEY and CDR2 is SVGEGT. Trimming took off 2 bases at V and 4 bases at J, with 17 bases between the two ends. The CDR3 runs to 16 residues. Authors' analysis steps: Amplifying reference gene primers gave estimates of nucleated cell counts. The assay was immunoSEQ multiplex PCR, and TCRdb's table has in-frame clones only and misses some. V, J and clone size were drawn from that table, and D and trimming were deduced from the DNA. The sample yields around 240,000 clones, roughly 81% seen once. The sample was peripheral blood. This clonotype originated in a man aged 35-49 years with acute or convalescent COVID-19. The chain joins TRBV6-2 or TRBV6-3 to TRBJ2-5; D is possibly TRBD2 (5 bases). DNA of the CDR3: TGTGCCAGCAGTTACACTCCGGGGAAGGTGGGAGAGACCCAGTACTTC. The encoded protein is CASSYTPGKVGETQYF.